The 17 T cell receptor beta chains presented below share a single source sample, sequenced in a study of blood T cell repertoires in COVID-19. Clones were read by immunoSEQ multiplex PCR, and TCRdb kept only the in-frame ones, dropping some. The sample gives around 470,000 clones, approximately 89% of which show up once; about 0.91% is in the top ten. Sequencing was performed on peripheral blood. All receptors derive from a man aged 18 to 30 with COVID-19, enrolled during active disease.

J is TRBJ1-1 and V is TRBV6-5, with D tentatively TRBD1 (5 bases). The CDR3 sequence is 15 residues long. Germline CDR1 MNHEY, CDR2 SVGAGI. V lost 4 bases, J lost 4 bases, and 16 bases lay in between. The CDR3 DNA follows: TGTGCCAGCAGTTCCCCCTCGGGGGGGGGCACTGAAGCTTTCTTT. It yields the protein CASSSPSGGGTEAFF.

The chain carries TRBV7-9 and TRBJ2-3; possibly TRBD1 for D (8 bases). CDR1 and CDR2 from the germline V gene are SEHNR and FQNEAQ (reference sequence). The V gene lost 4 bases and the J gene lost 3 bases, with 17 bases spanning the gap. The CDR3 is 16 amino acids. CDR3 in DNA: TGTGCCAGCAGCTCCACAGGGGGGGGAGGAACAGATACGCAGTATTTT. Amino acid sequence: CASSSTGGGGTDTQYF.

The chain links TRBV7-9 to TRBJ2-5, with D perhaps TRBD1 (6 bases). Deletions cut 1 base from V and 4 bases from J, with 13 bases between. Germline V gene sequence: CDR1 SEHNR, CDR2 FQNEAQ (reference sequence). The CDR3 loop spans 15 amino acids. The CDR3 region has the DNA TGTGCCAGCAGCTTAGACCAGGGGTTGAGAGAGACCCAGTACTTC. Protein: CASSLDQGLRETQYF.

CDR3 protein: CASGTRAKNIQYF. The CDR3, as DNA: TGTGCCAGTGGAACGAGGGCCAAAAACATTCAGTACTTC. This chain connects TRBV19 to TRBJ2-4; no reliable D call. Germline CDR1 and CDR2: LNHDA and SQIVND (reference sequence). The V end lost 8 bases, the J end lost 1 base, and 9 bases lay between the germline ends. The CDR3 runs 13 residues.

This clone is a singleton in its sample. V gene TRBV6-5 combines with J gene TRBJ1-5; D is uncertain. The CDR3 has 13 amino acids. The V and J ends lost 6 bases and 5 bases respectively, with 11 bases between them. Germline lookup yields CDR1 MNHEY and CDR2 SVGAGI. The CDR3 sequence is CASSPRQYQPQHF. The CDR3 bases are TGTGCCAGCAGCCCGAGACAATATCAGCCCCAGCATTTT.

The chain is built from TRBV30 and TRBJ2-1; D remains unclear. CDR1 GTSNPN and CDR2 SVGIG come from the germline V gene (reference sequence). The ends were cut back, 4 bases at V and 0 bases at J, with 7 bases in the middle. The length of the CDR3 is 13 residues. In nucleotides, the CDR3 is TGTGCCTGGACGCACTTCTCCTACAATGAGCAGTTCTTC. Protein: CAWTHFSYNEQFF.

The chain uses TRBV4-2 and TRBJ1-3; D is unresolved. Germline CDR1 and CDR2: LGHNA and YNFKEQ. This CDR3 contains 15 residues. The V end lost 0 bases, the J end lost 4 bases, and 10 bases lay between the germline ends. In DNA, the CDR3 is TGTGCCAGCAGCCAAGAGTCAGTCCCCGGAAACACCATATATTTT. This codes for CASSQESVPGNTIYF.

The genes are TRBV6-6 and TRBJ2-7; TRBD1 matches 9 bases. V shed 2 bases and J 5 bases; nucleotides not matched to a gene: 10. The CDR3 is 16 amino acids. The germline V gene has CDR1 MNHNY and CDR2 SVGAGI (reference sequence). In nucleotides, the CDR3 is TGTGCCAGCAGTTACCAGGGGGGACAGGGTGTTAACGAGCAGTACTTC. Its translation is CASSYQGGQGVNEQYF.

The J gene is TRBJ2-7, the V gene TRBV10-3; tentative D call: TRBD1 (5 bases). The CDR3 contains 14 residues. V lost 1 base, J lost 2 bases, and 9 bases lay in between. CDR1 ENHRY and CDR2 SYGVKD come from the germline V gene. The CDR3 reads CAISEFDRTYEQYF. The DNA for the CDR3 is TGTGCCATCAGTGAGTTCGACAGAACCTACGAGCAGTACTTC.

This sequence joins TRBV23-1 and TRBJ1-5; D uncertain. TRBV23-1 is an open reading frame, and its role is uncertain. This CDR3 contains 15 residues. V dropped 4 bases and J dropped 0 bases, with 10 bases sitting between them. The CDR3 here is CASSPRSYSNQPQHF. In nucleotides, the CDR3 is TGCGCCAGCAGTCCCCGATCCTATAGCAATCAGCCCCAGCATTTT.

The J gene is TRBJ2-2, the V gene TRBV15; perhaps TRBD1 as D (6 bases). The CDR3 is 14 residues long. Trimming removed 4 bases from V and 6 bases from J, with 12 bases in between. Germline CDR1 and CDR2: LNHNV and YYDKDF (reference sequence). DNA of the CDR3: TGTGCCACCAGCATCGACCAGGGGCCCGGGGAGCTGTTTTTT. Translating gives CATSIDQGPGELFF.

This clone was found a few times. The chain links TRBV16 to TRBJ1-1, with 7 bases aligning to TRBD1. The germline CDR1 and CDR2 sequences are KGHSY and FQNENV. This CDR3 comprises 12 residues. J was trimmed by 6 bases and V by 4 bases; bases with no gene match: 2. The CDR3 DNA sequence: TGTGCCAGCAGCCGGGACAGCTCTGAAGCTTTCTTT. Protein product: CASSRDSSEAFF.

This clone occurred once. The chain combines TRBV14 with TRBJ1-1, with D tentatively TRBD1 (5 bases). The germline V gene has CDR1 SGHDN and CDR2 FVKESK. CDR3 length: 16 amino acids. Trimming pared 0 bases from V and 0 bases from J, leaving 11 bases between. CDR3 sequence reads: CASSQDWGRMNTEAFF. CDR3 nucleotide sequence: TGTGCCAGCAGCCAAGATTGGGGGAGGATGAACACTGAAGCTTTCTTT.

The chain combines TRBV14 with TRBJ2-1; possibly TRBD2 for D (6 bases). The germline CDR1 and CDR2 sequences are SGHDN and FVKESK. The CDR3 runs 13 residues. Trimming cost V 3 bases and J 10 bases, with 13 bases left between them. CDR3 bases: TGTGCCAGCAGCCACGGAGGGGTGGGCGAGCAGTTCTTC. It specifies CASSHGGVGEQFF.

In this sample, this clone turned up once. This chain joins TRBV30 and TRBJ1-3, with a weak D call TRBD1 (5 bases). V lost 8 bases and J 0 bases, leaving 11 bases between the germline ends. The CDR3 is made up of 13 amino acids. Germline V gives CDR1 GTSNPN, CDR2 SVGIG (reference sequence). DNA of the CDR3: TGTGCCCAAGAGACAGCCTCTGGAAACACCATATATTTT. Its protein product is CAQETASGNTIYF.

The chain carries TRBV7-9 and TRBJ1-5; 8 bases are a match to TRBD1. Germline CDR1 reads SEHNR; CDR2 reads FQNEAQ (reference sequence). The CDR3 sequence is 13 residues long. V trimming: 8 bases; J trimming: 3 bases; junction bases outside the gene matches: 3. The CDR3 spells CASGQGTNQPQHF. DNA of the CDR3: TGTGCCAGCGGACAGGGTACCAATCAGCCCCAGCATTTT.

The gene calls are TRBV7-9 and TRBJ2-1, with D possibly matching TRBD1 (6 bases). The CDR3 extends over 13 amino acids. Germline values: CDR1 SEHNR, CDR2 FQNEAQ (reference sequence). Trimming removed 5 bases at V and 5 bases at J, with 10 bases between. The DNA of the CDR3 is TGTGCCAGCAGCCTCCGGGACAACAATGAGCAGTTCTTC. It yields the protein CASSLRDNNEQFF.